One and the same sample provided the 5 T cell receptor beta chains below, sequenced in a study of blood T cell repertoires in COVID-19. Here immunoSEQ multiplex PCR was the method, and the copy in TCRdb shows in-frame clones only, minus some. The sample gives 310,000 or so clones, 75% to 90% of which show up once; around a tenth is in the top ten. Sequenced: PBMCs or T cells enriched from blood (not recorded which). The receptors derive from a woman aged 40 to 55 who had recovered from COVID-19.

The chain uses TRBV5-1 and TRBJ1-1; perhaps TRBD1 as D (6 bases). The CDR3 is 14 residues long. CDR1 and CDR2 (germline): SGHRS, YFSETQ. V was cut by 2 bases and J by 5 bases, with 13 bases left in between. The DNA for the CDR3 is TGCGCCAGCAGCTTCACAGGGTCTCGAACTGAAGCTTTCTTT. It is translated as CASSFTGSRTEAFF.

The CDR3 DNA sequence: TGCGCCAGCAGCCAAGATAGCGTTTACTACGAGCAGTACTTC. It translates to CASSQDSVYYEQYF. The chain combines TRBV4-3 with TRBJ2-7; D possibly corresponds to TRBD2 (5 bases). V lost 0 bases, J lost 3 bases, and 9 bases lay in between. CDR3 size: 14 residues. The germline CDR1 and CDR2 sequences are LGHNA and YSLEER.

The chain recombines TRBV29-1 with TRBJ2-7, with a weak D call TRBD2 (6 bases). This CDR3 is 15 amino acids long. V lost 6 bases and J lost 7, with 25 bases in between. Germline CDR1 reads SQVTM; CDR2 reads ANQGSEA. The CDR3 loop reads CSVKFRPGAWGEQYF. CDR3 bases: TGCAGCGTGAAGTTTCGGCCGGGAGCCTGGGGTGAGCAGTACTTC.

CDR3 amino acids: CASSYGTANTEAFF. The DNA of the CDR3 is TGTGCCAGCAGTTACGGGACAGCGAACACTGAAGCTTTCTTT. The chain carries TRBV6-5 and TRBJ1-1, with 7 positions matching TRBD1. V lost 2 bases to trimming and J lost 1 base; unmatched junction nucleotides: 1. Germline V lookup: CDR1 MNHEY, CDR2 SVGAGI. CDR3 length: 14 residues.

The rearrangement joins TRBV11-3 to TRBJ2-7; TRBD1 aligns across 10 bases. This CDR3 contains 18 residues. CDR1 is SGHNT, CDR2 YENEEA, per germline. V lost 0 bases and J lost 4; bases outside the gene matches: 12. The CDR3 protein is CASSLERSGTGAWYEQYF. The CDR3 DNA sequence: TGTGCCAGCAGCTTAGAACGGTCCGGGACAGGGGCTTGGTACGAGCAGTACTTC.